This TCR beta chain was recorded in a study of T cell changes during pregnancy in multiple sclerosis. Assay used: immunoSEQ multiplex PCR; TCRdb lists only in-frame clones, some missing. The data contain 85,000 to 95,000 clones, 91% of them singletons. CDR1 is SEHNR and CDR2 is FQNEAQ in the germline V gene (reference sequence). V gave up 5 bases and J gave up 4 bases, with 14 bases separating them. The CDR3 is 14 amino acids. The input for sequencing was peripheral blood, taken after pregnancy. The source of this sequence is a female donor in good health, enrolled as a control in a pregnancy study. The chain carries TRBV7-9 and TRBJ1-2; tentative D call: TRBD1 (6 bases). Written as DNA, the CDR3 is TGTGCCAGCAGCGTTCAGGGGTTTGGCTATGGCTACACCTTC. This sequence encodes CASSVQGFGYGYTF.